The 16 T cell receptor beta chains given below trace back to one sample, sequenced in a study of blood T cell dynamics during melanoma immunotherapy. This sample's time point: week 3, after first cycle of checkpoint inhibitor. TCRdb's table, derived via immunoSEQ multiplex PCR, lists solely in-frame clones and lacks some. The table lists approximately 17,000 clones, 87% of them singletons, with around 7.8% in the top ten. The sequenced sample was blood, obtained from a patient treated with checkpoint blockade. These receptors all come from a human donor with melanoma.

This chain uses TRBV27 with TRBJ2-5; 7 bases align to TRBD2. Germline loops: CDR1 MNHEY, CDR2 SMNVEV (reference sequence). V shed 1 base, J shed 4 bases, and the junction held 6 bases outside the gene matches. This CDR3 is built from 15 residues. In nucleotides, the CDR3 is TGTGCCAGCAGTTTATGGGGTGGGGGGGGAGAGACCCAGTACTTC. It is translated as CASSLWGGGGETQYF.

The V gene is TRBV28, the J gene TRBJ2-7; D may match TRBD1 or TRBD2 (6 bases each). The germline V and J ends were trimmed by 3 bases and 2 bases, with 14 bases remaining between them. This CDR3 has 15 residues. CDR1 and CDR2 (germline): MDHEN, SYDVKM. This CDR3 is CASSLGGLSPYEQYF. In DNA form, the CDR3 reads TGTGCCAGCAGTTTGGGGGGCCTCAGCCCCTACGAGCAGTACTTC.

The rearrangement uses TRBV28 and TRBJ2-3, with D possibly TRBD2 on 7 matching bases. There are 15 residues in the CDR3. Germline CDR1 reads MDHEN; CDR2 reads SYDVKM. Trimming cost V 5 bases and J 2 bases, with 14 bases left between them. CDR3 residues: CASSPGGGITDTQYF. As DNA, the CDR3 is TGTGCCAGCAGTCCGGGGGGCGGGATCACAGATACGCAGTATTTT.

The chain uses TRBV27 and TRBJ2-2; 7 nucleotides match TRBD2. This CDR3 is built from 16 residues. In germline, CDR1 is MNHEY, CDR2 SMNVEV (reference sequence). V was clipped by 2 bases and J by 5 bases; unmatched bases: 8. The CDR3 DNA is TGTGCCAGCAGTTTAAGTAGGCAGGGAGGGACCGGGGAGCTGTTTTTT. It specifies CASSLSRQGGTGELFF.

The CDR3 nucleotides read TGCGCCAGCAGCTTGGGGACTAGCGCGCACAATGAGCAGTTCTTC. The encoded protein is CASSLGTSAHNEQFF. The chain links TRBV5-1 to TRBJ2-1; 9 bases line up with TRBD2. Germline V gene sequence: CDR1 SGHRS, CDR2 YFSETQ. The trim removed 0 bases at V and 5 bases at J, leaving 3 bases unmatched. This CDR3 has 15 amino acids.

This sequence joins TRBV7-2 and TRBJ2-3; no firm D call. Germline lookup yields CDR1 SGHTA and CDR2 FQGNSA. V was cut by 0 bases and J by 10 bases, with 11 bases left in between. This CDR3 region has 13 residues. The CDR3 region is CASSLAGSPAQYF. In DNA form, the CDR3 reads TGTGCCAGCAGCTTAGCGGGAAGCCCTGCGCAGTATTTT.

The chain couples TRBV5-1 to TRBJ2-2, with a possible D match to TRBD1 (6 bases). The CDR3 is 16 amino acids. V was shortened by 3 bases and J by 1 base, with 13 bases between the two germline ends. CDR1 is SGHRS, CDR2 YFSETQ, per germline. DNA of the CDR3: TGCGCCAGCAGCTCCCGGGACATAGGGAACACCGGGGAGCTGTTTTTT. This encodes CASSSRDIGNTGELFF.

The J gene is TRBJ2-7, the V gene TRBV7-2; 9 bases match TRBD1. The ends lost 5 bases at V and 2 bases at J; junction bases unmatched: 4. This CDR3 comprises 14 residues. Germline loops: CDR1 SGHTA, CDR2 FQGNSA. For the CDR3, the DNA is TGTGCCAGCAGCGGAGGGACAGGGCCCTACGAGCAGTACTTC. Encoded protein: CASSGGTGPYEQYF. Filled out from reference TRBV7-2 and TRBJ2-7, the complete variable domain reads GAGVSQSPSNKVTEKGKDVELRCDPISGHTALYWYRQSLGQGLEFLIYFQGNSAPDKSGLPSDRFSAERTGGSVSTLTIQRTQQEDSAVYLCASSGGTGPYEQYFGPGTRLTVT.

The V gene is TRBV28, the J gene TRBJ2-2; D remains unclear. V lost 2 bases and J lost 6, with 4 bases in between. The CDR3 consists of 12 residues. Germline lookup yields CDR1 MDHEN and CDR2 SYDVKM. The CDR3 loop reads CASSLAAGELFF. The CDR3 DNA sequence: TGTGCCAGCAGTTTAGCTGCCGGGGAGCTGTTTTTT.

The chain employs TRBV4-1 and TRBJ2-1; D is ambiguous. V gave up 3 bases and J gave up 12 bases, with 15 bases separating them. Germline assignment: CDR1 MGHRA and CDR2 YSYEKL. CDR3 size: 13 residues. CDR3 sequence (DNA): TGCGCCAGCAGCCATGATCTAGGGTCGGGGCAGTTCTTC. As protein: CASSHDLGSGQFF.

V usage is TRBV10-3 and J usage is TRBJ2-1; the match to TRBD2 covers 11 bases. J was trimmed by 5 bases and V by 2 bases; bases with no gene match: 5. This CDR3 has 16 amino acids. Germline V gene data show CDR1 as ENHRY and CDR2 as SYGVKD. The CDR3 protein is CAISEGSSGRNNEQFF. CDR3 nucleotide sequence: TGTGCCATCAGTGAGGGTTCTAGCGGGAGGAACAATGAGCAGTTCTTC.

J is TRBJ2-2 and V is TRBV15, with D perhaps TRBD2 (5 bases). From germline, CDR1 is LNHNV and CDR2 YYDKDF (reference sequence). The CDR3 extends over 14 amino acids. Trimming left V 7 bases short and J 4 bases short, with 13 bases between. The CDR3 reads CATTPEGSTGELFF. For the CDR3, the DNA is TGTGCCACCACCCCCGAGGGTAGCACCGGGGAGCTGTTTTTT.

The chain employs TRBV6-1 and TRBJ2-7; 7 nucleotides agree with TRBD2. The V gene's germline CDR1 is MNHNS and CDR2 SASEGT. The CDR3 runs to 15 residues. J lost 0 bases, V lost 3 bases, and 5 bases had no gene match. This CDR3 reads CASSDWRESSYEQYF. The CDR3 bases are TGTGCCAGCAGTGATTGGCGGGAGAGCTCCTACGAGCAGTACTTC.

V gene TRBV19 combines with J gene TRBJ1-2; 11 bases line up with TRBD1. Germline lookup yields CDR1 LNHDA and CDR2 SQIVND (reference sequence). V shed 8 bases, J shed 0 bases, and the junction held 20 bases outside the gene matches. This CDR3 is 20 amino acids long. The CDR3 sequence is CASEDRGRSHLLSTNYGYTF. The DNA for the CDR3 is TGTGCCAGTGAGGACAGGGGGCGATCCCACCTCCTCTCGACTAACTATGGCTACACCTTC.

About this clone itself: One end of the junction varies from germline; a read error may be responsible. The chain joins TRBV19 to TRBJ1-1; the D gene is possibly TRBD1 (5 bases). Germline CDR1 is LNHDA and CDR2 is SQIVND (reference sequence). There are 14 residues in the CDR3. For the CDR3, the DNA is TGTGCCAGTAGTATCCCGGGGGTTGGGGGTGAAGCATTCTTT. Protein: CASSIPGVGGEAFF.

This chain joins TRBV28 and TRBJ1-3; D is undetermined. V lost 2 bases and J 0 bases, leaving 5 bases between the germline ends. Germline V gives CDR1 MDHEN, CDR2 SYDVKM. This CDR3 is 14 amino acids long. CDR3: CASSLGLSGNTIYF. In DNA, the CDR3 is TGTGCCAGCAGTTTAGGGCTCTCTGGAAACACCATATATTTT.